A single sample gave rise to the 10 T cell receptor beta chains below, sequenced in a study of T cells in narcolepsy. Only in-frame clones appear in the TCRdb table, and some are missing; sequencing was by immunoSEQ multiplex PCR. The sample has about 30,000 clones, less than 90% seen once. Sample: memory (CD45RA-) CD4+ T cells from blood. Receptors originate from a human donor in good health.

This chain links TRBV5-4 with TRBJ2-2, with 14 positions matching TRBD2. The CDR3 loop spans 17 amino acids. J was trimmed by 5 bases and V by 4 bases; bases with no gene match: 7. From germline, CDR1 is SGHNT and CDR2 YYREEE (reference sequence). CDR3 bases: TGTGCCAGCAGCAATGGACTAGCGGGGGGAAGTACCGGGGAGCTGTTTTTT. Protein product: CASSNGLAGGSTGELFF.

The J gene is TRBJ1-2, the V gene TRBV19; 9 positions match TRBD1. This CDR3 is built from 15 residues. Germline V gene sequence: CDR1 LNHDA, CDR2 SQIVND (reference sequence). V lost 5 bases and J lost 4; bases outside the gene matches: 8. The CDR3: CASSPGTGRGYGYTF. The DNA for the CDR3 is TGTGCCAGTAGTCCTGGGACAGGGAGGGGCTATGGCTACACCTTC.

V usage is TRBV15 and J usage is TRBJ2-7; the D gene could be TRBD1 or TRBD2 (6 bases each). CDR3 size: 14 residues. V gave up 0 bases and J gave up 4 bases, with 10 bases separating them. CDR1 is LNHNV and CDR2 is YYDKDF in the germline V gene (reference sequence). The CDR3 here is CATSRDRGRYEQYF. The CDR3 nucleotides read TGTGCCACCAGCAGAGATCGGGGGCGATACGAGCAGTACTTC.

The genes are TRBV7-8 and TRBJ1-2, with D maybe TRBD1 (5 bases). V lost 3 bases and J 3 bases, leaving 8 bases between the germline ends. Germline CDR1 SGHVS, CDR2 FQNEAQ. This CDR3 spans 13 amino acids. This CDR3 reads CASSFQGYYGYTF. For the CDR3, the DNA is TGTGCCAGCAGCTTCCAGGGATACTATGGCTACACCTTC.

This clone was detected only once. V gene TRBV5-4 combines with J gene TRBJ2-7; perhaps TRBD1 as D (6 bases). The V end lost 3 bases, the J end lost 2 bases, and 12 bases lay between the germline ends. The germline V gene encodes CDR1 SGHNT and CDR2 YYREEE (reference sequence). This CDR3 has 14 amino acids. This CDR3 is CASSWEQGPYEQYV. CDR3 sequence (DNA): TGTGCCAGCAGCTGGGAACAGGGTCCCTACGAGCAGTACGTC.

The V call is TRBV5-1, the J call TRBJ2-3; weak D call: TRBD1 (5 bases). Germline values: CDR1 SGHRS, CDR2 YFSETQ. Trimming took 4 bases from V and 1 from J, leaving 16 bases between them. This CDR3 region has 16 residues. The CDR3 region has the DNA TGCGCCAGCAGCATACGAACCAGGGCCGGCACAGATACGCAGTATTTT. Translation: CASSIRTRAGTDTQYF.

The rearrangement joins TRBV19 to TRBJ2-5; D is perhaps TRBD1 (6 bases). CDR1 and CDR2 from the germline V gene are LNHDA and SQIVND (reference sequence). The CDR3 has 14 residues. Trimming left V 5 bases short and J 2 bases short, with 12 bases between. The CDR3 loop is CASSLTGIQETQYF. CDR3 bases: TGTGCCAGTAGTTTAACAGGGATTCAAGAGACCCAGTACTTC.

The V call is TRBV19, the J call TRBJ1-5, with D possibly TRBD1 on 5 matching bases. There are 14 residues in the CDR3. V was shortened by 3 bases and J by 0 bases, with 6 bases between the two germline ends. Germline values: CDR1 LNHDA, CDR2 SQIVND (reference sequence). CDR3 sequence (DNA): TGTGCCAGTAGTATGGGGGGTAGCAATCAGCCCCAGCATTTT. Translating it yields CASSMGGSNQPQHF.

The chain combines TRBV5-4 with TRBJ1-3; no clear D. Germline loops: CDR1 SGHNT, CDR2 YYREEE (reference sequence). Trimming cost V 1 base and J 0 bases, with 5 bases left between them. The CDR3 runs to 14 residues. The CDR3 loop is CASSLQNSGNTIYF. Here the CDR3 DNA reads TGTGCCAGCAGCTTGCAGAACTCTGGAAACACCATATATTTT. Supplemented by reference TRBV5-4 and TRBJ1-3, the full variable domain reads ETGVTQSPTHLIKTRGQQVTLRCSSQSGHNTVSWYQQALGQGPQFIFQYYREEENGRGNFPPRFSGLQFPNYSSELNVNALELDDSALYLCASSLQNSGNTIYFGEGSWLTVV.

V is TRBV27 and J is TRBJ2-1, with 8 bases identical to TRBD2. After removal of 3 bases from V and 4 bases from J, the junction contained 11 bases not matched to a gene. The CDR3 covers 17 residues. CDR1 MNHEY and CDR2 SMNVEV come from the germline V gene (reference sequence). The CDR3: CASSFDLRASGYNEQFF. The CDR3 region has the DNA TGTGCCAGCAGTTTCGACTTAAGGGCTAGCGGGTACAATGAGCAGTTCTTC.